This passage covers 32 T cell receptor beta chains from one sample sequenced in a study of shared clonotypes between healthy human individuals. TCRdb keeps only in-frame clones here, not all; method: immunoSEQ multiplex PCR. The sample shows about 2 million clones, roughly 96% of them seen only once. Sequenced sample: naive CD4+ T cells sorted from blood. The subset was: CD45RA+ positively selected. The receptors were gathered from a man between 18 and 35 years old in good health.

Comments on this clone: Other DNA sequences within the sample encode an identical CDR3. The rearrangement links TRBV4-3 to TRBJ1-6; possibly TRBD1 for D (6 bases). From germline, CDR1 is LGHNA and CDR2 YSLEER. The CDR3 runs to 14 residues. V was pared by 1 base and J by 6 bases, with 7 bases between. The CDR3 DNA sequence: TGCGCCAGCAGCCAAGGGGGGCTTAATTCACCCCTCCACTTT. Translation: CASSQGGLNSPLHF.

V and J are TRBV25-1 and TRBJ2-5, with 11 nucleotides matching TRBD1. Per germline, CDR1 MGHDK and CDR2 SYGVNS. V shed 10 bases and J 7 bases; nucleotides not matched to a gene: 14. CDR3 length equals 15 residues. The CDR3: CATARPGQGAGTQYF. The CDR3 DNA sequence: TGTGCCACAGCCCGACCCGGACAGGGGGCAGGGACCCAGTACTTC.

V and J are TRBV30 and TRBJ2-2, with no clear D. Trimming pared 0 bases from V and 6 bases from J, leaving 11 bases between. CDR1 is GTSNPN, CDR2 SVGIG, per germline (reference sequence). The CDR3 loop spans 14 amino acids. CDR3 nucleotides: TGTGCCTGGAGTGTAAGAAGGGCTGCCGGGGAGCTGTTTTTT. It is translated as CAWSVRRAAGELFF.

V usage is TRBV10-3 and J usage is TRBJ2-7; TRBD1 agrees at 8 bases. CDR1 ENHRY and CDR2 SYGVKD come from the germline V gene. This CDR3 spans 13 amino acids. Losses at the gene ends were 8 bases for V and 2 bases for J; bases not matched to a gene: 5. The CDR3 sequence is CAIGTGPPYEQYF. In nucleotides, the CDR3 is TGTGCCATCGGGACAGGACCGCCCTACGAGCAGTACTTC.

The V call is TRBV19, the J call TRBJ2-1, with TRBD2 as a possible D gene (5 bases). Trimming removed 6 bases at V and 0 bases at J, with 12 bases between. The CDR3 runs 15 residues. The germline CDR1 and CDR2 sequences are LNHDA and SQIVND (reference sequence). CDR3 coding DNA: TGTGCCAGTAGGGTGGGAGACGGCTCCTACAATGAGCAGTTCTTC. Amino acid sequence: CASRVGDGSYNEQFF.

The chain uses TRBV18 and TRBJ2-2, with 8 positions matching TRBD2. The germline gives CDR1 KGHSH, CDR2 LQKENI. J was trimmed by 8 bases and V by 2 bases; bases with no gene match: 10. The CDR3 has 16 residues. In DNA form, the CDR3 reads TGTGCCAGCTCACCATCTGGAGCGGGAGTGAGAGGGGAGCTGTTTTTT. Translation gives CASSPSGAGVRGELFF. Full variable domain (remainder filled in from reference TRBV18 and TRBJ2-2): NAGVMQNPRHLVRRRGQEARLRCSPMKGHSHVYWYRQLPEEGLKFMVYLQKENIIDESGMPKERFSAEFPKEGPSILRIQQVVRGDSAAYFCASSPSGAGVRGELFFGEGSRLTVL.

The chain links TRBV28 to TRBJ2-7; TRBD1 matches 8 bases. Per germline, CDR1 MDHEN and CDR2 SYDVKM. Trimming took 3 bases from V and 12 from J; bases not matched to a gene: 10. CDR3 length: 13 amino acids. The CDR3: CASSFAPDRVWYF. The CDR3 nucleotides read TGTGCCAGCAGTTTCGCCCCGGACAGGGTATGGTACTTC.

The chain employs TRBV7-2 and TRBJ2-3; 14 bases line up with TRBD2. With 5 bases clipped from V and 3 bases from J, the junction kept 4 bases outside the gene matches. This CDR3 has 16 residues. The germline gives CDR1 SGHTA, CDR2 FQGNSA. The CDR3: CASSPGLAGVTDTQYF. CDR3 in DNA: TGTGCCAGCAGCCCGGGACTAGCGGGAGTTACAGATACGCAGTATTTT.

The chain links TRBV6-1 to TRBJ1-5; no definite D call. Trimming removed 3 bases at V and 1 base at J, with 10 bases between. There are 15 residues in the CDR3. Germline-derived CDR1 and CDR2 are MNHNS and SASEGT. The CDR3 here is CASSETLGSNQPQHF. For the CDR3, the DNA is TGTGCCAGCAGTGAGACGCTAGGAAGCAATCAGCCCCAGCATTTT.

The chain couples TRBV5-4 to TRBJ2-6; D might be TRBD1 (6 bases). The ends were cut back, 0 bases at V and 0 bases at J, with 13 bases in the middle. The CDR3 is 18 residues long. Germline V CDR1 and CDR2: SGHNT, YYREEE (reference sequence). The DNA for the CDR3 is TGTGCCAGCAGCTTGGGGTCTACAGGGAGCTCTGGGGCCAACGTCCTGACTTTC. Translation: CASSLGSTGSSGANVLTF. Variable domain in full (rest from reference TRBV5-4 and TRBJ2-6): ETGVTQSPTHLIKTRGQQVTLRCSSQSGHNTVSWYQQALGQGPQFIFQYYREEENGRGNFPPRFSGLQFPNYSSELNVNALELDDSALYLCASSLGSTGSSGANVLTFGAGSRLTVL.

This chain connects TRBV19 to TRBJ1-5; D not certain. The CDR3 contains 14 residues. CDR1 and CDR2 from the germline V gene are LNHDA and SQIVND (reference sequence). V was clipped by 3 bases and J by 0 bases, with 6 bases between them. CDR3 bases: TGTGCCAGTAGTATGACAAATAGCAATCAGCCCCAGCATTTT. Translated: CASSMTNSNQPQHF.

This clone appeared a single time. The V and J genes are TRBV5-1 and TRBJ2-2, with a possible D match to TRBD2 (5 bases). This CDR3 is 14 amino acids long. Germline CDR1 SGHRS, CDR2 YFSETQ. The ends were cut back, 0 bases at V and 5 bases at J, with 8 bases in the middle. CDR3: CASSLGGLTGELFF. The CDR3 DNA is TGCGCCAGCAGCTTGGGCGGGCTGACCGGGGAGCTGTTTTTT.

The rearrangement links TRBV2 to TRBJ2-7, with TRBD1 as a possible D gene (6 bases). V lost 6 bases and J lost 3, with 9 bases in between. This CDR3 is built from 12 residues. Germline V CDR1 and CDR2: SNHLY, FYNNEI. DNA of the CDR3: TGTGCCAGCAGACAACAGGGCTACGAGCAGTACTTC. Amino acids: CASRQQGYEQYF.

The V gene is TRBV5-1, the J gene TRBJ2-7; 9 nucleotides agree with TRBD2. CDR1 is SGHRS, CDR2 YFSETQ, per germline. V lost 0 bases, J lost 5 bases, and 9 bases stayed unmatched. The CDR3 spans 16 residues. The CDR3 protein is CASSLERGGGANEQYF. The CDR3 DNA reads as TGCGCCAGCAGCTTGGAGCGCGGCGGGGGGGCCAACGAGCAGTACTTC.

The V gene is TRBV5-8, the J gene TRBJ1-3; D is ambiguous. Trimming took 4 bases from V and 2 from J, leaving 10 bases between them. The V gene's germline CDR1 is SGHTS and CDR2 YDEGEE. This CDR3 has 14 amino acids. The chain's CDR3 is CASSTWIPGNTIYF. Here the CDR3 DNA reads TGTGCCAGCAGCACCTGGATCCCTGGAAACACCATATATTTT.

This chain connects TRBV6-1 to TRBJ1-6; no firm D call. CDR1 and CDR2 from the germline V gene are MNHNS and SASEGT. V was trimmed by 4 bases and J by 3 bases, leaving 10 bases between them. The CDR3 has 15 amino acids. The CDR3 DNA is TGTGCCAGCAGTGTGGAAATCGTCTATAATTCACCCCTCCACTTT. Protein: CASSVEIVYNSPLHF.

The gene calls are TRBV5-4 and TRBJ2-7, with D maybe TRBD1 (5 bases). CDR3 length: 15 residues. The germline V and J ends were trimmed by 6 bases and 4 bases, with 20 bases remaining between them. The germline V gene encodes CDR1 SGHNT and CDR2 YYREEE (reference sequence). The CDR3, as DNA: TGTGCCAGCACCCCCTCGCGGAATACAGGATACGAGCAGTACTTC. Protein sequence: CASTPSRNTGYEQYF. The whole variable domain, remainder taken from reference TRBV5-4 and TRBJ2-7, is ETGVTQSPTHLIKTRGQQVTLRCSSQSGHNTVSWYQQALGQGPQFIFQYYREEENGRGNFPPRFSGLQFPNYSSELNVNALELDDSALYLCASTPSRNTGYEQYFGPGTRLTVT.

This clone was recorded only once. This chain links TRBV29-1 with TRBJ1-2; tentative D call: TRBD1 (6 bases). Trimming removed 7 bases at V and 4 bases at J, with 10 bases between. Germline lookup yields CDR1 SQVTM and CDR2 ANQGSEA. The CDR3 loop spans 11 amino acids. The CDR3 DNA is TGCAGCGCCGGGACATCCTATGGCTACACCTTC. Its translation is CSAGTSYGYTF.

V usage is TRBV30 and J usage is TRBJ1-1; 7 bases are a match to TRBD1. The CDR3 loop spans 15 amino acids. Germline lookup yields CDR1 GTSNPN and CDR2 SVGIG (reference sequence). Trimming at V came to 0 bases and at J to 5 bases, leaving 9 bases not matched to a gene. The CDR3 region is CAWSVRGRGYTEAFF. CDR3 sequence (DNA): TGTGCCTGGAGTGTACGGGGCAGGGGGTATACTGAAGCTTTCTTT.

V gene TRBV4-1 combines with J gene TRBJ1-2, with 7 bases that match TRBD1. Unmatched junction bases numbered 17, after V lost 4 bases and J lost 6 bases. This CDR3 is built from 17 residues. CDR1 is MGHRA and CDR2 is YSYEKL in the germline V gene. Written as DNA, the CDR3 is TGCGCCAGCAGCCCGGGGTCTGCGACAGGGCGCTGGCATGGCTACACCTTC. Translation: CASSPGSATGRWHGYTF.

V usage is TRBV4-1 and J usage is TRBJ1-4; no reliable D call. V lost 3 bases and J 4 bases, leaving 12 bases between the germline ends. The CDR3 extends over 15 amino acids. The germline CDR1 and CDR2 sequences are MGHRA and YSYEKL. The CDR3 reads CASSQGRSSNEKLFF. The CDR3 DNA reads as TGCGCCAGCAGCCAGGGTCGGAGTAGTAATGAAAAACTGTTTTTT.

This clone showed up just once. CDR3 DNA sequence: TGTGCCAGCAGCGCATACCGAGCAGGGACTGAAGCTTTCTTT. Translation gives CASSAYRAGTEAFF. The chain couples TRBV9 to TRBJ1-1; possibly TRBD1 for D (5 bases). Trimming stripped 3 bases from V and 5 bases from J, with 14 bases between. CDR3 length: 14 residues. Germline V lookup: CDR1 SGDLS, CDR2 YYNGEE.

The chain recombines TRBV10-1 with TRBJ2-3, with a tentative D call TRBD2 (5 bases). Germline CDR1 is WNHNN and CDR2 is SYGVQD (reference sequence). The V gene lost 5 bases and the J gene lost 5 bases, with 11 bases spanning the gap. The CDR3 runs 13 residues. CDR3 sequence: CASSQDWQDTQYF. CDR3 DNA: TGCGCCAGCAGTCAGGACTGGCAAGATACGCAGTATTTT.

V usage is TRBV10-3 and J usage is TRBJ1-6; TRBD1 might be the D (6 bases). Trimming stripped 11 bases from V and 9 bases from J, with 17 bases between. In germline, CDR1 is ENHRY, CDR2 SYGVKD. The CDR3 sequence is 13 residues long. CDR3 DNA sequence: TGTGCCGTCGCCGCCGGGGGCAGTTCACCCCTCCACTTT. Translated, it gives CAVAAGGSSPLHF.

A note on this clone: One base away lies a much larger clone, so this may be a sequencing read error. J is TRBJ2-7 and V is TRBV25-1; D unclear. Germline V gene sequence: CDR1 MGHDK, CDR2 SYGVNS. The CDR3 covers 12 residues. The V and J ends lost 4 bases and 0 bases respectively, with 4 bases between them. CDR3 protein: CASSVSSYEQYF. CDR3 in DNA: TGTGCCAGCAGTGTGAGCTCCTACGAGCAGTACTTC.

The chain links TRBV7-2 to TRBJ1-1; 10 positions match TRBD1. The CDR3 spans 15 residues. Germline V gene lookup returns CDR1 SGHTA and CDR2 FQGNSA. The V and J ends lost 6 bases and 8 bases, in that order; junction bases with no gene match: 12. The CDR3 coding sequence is TGTGCCAGCAGATCCATACCGGGGACAGGGGTGGAAGCTTTCTTT. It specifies CASRSIPGTGVEAFF.

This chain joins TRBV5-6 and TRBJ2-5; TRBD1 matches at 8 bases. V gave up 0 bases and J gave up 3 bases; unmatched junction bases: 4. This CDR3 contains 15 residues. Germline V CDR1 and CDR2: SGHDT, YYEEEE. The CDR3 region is CASSLGQGFKETQYF. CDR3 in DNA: TGTGCCAGCAGCTTGGGACAGGGGTTCAAAGAGACCCAGTACTTC. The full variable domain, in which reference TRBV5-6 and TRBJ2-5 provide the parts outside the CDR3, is DAGVTQSPTHLIKTRGQQVTLRCSPKSGHDTVSWYQQALGQGPQFIFQYYEEEERQRGNFPDRFSGHQFPNYSSELNVNALLLGDSALYLCASSLGQGFKETQYFGPGTRLLVL.

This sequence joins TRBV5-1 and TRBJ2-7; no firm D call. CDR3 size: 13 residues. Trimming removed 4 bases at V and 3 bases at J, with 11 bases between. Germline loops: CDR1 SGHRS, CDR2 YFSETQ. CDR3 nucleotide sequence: TGCGCCAGCAGCAAAGACGGGTACTACGAGCAGTACTTC. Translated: CASSKDGYYEQYF.

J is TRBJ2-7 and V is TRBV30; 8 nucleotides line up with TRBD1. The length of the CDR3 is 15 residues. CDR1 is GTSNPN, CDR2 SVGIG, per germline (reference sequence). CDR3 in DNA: TGTGCTTATTTCGCCCGGGACAGGCGGCATTACGAGCAGTACTTC. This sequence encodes CAYFARDRRHYEQYF.

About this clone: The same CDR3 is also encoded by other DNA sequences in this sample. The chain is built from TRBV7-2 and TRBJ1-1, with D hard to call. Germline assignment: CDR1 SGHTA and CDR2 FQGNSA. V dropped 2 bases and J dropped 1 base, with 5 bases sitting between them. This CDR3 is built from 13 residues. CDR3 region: CASSLQKNTEAFF. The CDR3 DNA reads TGTGCCAGCAGCTTACAGAAGAACACTGAAGCTTTCTTT.

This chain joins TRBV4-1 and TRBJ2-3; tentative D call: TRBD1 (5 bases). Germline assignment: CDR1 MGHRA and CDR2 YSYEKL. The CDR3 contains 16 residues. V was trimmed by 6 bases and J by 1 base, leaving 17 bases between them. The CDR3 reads CASSLQFRQRTDTQYF. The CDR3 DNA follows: TGCGCCAGCAGTCTACAATTTCGACAGCGCACAGATACGCAGTATTTT.

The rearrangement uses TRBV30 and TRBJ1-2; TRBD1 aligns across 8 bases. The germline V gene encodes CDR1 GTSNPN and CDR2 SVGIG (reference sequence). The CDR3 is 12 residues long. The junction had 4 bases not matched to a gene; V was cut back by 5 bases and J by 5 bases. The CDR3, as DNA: TGTGCCTGGGAGGACAGGGCATATGGCTACACCTTC. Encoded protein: CAWEDRAYGYTF.